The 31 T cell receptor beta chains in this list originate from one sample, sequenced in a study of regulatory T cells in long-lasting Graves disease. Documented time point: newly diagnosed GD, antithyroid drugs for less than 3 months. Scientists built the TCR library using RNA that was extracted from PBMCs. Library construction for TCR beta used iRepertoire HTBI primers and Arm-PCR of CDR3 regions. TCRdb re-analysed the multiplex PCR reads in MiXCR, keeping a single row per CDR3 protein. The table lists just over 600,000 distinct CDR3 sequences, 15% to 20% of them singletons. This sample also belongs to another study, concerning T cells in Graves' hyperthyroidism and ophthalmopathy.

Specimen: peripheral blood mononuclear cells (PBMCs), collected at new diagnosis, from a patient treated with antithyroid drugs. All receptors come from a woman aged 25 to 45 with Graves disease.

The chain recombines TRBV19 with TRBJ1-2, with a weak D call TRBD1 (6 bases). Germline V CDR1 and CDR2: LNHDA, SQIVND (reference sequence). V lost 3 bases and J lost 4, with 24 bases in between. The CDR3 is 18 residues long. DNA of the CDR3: TGTGCCAGTAGTATCCTACAAATCCTACAGGGAAGGATCTATGGCTACACCTTC. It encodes CASSILQILQGRIYGYTF.

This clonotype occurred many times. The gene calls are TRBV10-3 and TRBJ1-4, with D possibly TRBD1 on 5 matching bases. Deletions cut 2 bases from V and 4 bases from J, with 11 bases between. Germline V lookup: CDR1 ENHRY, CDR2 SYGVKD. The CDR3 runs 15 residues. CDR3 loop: CAISEGDGINEKLFF. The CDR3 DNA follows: TGTGCCATCAGTGAGGGGGACGGTATTAATGAAAAACTGTTTTTT.

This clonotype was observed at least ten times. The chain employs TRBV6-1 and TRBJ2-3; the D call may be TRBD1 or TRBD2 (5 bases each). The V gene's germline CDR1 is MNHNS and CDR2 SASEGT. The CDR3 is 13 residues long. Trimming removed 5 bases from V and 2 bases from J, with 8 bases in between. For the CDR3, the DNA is TGTGCCAGCAGTCTGGGGGTCACAGATACGCAGTATTTT. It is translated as CASSLGVTDTQYF.

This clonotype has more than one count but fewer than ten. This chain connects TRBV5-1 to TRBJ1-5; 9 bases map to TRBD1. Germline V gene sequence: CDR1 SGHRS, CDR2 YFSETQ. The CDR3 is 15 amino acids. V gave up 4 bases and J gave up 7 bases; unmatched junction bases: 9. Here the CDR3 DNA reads TGCGCCAGCAGCAGGGAACCGGACAGGGGCCAGCCCCAGCATTTT. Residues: CASSREPDRGQPQHF.

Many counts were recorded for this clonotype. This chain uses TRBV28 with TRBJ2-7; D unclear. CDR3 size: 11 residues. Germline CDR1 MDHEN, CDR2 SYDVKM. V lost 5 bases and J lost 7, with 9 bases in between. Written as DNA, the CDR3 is TGTGCCAGCAGTACGCAGAAGGAGCAGTACTTC. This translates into CASSTQKEQYF.

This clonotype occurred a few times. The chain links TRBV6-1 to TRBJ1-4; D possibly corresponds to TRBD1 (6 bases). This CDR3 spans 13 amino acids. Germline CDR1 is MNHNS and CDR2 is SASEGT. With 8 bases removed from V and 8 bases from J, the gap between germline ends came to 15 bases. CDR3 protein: CASGEVGGEKLFF. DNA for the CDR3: TGTGCCAGCGGGGAGGTTGGGGGCGAAAAACTGTTTTTT.

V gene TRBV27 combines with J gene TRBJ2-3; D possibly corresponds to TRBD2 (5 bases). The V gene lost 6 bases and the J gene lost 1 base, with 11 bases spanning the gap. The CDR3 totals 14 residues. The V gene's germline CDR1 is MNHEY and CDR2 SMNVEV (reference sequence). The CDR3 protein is CASSGVWGTDTQYF. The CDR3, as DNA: TGTGCCAGCAGCGGGGTTTGGGGCACAGATACGCAGTATTTT.

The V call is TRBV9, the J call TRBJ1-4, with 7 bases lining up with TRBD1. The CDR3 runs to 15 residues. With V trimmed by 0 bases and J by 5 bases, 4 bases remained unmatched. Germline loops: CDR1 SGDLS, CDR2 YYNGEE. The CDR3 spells CASSVEQGFNEKLFF. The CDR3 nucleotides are TGTGCCAGCAGCGTAGAACAGGGGTTCAATGAAAAACTGTTTTTT.

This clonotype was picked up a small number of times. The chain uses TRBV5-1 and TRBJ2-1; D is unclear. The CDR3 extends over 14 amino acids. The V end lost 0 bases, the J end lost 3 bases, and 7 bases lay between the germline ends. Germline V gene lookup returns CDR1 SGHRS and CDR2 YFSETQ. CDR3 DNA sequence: TGCGCCAGCAGCTTGGGGCTATACTACAATGAGCAGTTCTTC. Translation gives CASSLGLYYNEQFF.

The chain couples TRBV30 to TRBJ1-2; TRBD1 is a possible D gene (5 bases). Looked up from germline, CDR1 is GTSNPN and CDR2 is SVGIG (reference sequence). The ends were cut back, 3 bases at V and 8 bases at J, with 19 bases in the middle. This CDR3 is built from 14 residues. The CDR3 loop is CAWRTRDYVLGYTF. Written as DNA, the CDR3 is TGTGCCTGGAGGACCAGGGATTATGTATTGGGCTACACCTTC.

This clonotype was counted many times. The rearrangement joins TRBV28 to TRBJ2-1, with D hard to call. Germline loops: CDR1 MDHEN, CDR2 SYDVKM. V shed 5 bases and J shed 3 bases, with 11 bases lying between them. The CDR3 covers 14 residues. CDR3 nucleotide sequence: TGTGCCAGCAGTCGAAGATGGGGCTACAATGAGCAGTTCTTC. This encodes CASSRRWGYNEQFF.

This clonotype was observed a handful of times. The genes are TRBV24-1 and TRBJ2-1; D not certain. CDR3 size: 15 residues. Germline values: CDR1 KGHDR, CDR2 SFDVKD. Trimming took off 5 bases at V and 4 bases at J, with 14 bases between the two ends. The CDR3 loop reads CATSVPTNSYNEQFF. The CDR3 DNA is TGTGCCACCAGTGTACCTACCAACTCTTACAATGAGCAGTTCTTC.

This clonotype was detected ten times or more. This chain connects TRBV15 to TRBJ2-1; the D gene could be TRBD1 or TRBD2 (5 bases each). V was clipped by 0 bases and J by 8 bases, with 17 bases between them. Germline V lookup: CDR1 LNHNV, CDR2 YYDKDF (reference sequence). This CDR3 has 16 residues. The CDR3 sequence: CATSRDPGSWGYEQFF. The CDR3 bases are TGTGCCACCAGCAGAGATCCGGGCTCCTGGGGGTATGAGCAGTTCTTC.

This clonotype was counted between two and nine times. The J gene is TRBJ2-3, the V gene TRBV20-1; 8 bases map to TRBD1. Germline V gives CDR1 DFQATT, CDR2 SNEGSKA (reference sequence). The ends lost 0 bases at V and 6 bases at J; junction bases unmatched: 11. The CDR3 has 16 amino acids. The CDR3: CSARDPSRGREDTQYF. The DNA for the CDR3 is TGCAGTGCTAGAGATCCCAGCAGGGGGCGAGAGGATACGCAGTATTTT.

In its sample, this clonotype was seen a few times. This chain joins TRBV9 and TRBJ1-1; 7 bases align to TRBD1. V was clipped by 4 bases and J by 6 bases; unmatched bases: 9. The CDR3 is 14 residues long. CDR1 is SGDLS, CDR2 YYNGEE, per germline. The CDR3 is CASSIRQGESEAFF. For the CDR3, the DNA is TGTGCCAGCAGCATCCGACAGGGTGAGTCTGAAGCTTTCTTT.

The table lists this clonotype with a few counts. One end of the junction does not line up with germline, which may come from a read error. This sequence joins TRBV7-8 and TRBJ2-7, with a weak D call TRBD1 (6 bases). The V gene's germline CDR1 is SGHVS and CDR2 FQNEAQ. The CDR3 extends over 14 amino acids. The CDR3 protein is CASSLFRGTYEQCF. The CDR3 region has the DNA TGTGCCAGCAGCTTATTCAGGGGTACCTACGAGCAGTGCTTC.

CDR3 bases: TGTGCCAGCAGCGTAGCGGGGGGGACTAGCGGGGCCAATGAGCAGTTCTTC. It yields the protein CASSVAGGTSGANEQFF. V gene TRBV9 combines with J gene TRBJ2-1; 13 bases align to TRBD2. The length of the CDR3 is 17 residues. The trim removed 0 bases at V and 6 bases at J, leaving 6 bases unmatched. CDR1 is SGDLS and CDR2 is YYNGEE in the germline V gene.

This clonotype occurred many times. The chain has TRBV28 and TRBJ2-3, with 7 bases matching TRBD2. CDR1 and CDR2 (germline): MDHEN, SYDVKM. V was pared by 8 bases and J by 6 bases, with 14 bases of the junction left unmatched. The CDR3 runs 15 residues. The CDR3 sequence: CASQTGTLGGDTQYF. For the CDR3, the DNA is TGTGCCAGCCAAACCGGGACCCTCGGGGGGGATACGCAGTATTTT. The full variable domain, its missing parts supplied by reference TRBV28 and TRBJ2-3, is DVKVTQSSRYLVKRTGEKVFLECVQDMDHENMFWYRQDPGLGLRLIYFSYDVKMKEKGDIPEGYSVSREKKERFSLILESASTNQTSMYLCASQTGTLGGDTQYFGPGTRLTVL.

The CDR3, as DNA: TGTGCCAGCTCACCATTTCGGGGGGGGGAAGCTTTCTTT. It is translated as CASSPFRGGEAFF. The chain is built from TRBV18 and TRBJ1-1, with D possibly being TRBD1 (5 bases). Germline lookup yields CDR1 KGHSH and CDR2 LQKENI. The CDR3 is made up of 13 amino acids. V was trimmed by 2 bases and J by 8 bases, leaving 12 bases between them.

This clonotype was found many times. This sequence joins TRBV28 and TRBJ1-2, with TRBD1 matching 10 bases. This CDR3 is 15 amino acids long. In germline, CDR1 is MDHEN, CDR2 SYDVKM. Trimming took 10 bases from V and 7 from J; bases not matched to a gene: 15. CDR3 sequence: CATPAATGGAGGYTF. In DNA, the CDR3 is TGTGCCACCCCGGCCGCGACAGGGGGCGCCGGTGGCTACACCTTC.

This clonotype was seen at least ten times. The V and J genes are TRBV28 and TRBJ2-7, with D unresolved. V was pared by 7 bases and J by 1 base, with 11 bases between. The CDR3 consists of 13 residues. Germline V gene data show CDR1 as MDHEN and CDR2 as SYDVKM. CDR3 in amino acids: CASIRGQSYEQYF. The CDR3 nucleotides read TGTGCCAGCATACGAGGTCAGTCCTACGAGCAGTACTTC.

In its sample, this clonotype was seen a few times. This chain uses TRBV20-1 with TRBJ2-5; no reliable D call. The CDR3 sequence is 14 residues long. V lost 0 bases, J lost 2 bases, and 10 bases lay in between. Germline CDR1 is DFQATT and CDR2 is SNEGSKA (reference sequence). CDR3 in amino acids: CSARDIGEQETQYF. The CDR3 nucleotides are TGCAGTGCTAGAGATATAGGAGAACAAGAGACCCAGTACTTC.

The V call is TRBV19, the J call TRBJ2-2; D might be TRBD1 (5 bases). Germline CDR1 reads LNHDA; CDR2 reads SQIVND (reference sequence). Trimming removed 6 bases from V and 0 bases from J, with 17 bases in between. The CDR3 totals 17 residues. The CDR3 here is CASSGTRGHTNTGELFF. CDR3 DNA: TGTGCCAGTAGCGGAACCAGAGGACATACGAACACCGGGGAGCTGTTTTTT.

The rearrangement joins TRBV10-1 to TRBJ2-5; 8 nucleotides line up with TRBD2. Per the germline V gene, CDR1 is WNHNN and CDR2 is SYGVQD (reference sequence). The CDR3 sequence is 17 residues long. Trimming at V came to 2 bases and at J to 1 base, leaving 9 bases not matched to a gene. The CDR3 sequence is CASSEGPAGARQETQYF. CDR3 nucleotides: TGCGCCAGCAGTGAGGGTCCAGCGGGAGCCCGCCAAGAGACCCAGTACTTC.

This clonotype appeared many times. The CDR3 DNA follows: TGTGCCAGTACCCTGGGGATCGCTGAAGCTTTCTTT. Encoded protein: CASTLGIAEAFF. V is TRBV28 and J is TRBJ1-1; the D is unclear. CDR1 and CDR2 (germline): MDHEN, SYDVKM. This CDR3 is built from 12 residues. V lost 9 bases and J 6 bases, leaving 14 bases between the germline ends.

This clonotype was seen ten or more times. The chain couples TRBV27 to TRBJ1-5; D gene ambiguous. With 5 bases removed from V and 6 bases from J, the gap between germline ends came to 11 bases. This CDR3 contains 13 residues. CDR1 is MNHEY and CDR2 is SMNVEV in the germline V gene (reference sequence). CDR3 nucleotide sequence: TGTGCCAGCAGTCTTACCCTCGGTCAGCCCCAGCATTTT. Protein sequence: CASSLTLGQPQHF.

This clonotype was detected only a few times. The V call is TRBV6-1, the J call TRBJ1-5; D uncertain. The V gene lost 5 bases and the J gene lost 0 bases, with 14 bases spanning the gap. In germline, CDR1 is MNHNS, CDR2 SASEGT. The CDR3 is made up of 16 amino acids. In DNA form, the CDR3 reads TGTGCCAGCAGTCGGGTATTCATAGATAGCAATCAGCCCCAGCATTTT. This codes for CASSRVFIDSNQPQHF.

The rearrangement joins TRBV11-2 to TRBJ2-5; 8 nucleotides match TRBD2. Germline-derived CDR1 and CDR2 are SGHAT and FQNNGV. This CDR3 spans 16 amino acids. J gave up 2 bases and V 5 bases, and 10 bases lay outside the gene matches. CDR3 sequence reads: CASSKFTGGPQETQYF. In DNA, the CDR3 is TGTGCCAGCAGCAAATTTACGGGGGGGCCGCAAGAGACCCAGTACTTC.

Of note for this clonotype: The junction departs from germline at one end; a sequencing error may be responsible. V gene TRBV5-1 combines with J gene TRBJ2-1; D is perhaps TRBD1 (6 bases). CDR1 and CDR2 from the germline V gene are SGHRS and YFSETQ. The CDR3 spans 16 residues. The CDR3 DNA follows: TGCGACAGCAGCTTTGACAGGACGATCTCCTACAATGAGCAGTTCTTC. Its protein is CDSSFDRTISYNEQFF.

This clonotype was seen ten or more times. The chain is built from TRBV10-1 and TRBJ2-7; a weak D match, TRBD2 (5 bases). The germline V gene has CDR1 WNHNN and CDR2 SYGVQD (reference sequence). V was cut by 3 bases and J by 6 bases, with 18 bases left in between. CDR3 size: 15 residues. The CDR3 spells CASSEQRVSSGEQYF. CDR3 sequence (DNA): TGCGCCAGCAGTGAACAAAGGGTCTCCAGCGGCGAGCAGTACTTC.

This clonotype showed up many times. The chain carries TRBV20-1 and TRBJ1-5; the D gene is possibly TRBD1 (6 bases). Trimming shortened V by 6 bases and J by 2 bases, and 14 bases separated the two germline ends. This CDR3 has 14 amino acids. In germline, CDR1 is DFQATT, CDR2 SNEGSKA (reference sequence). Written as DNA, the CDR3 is TGCAGTGCCCGAGGGGGGAGCGGCAATCAGCCCCAGCATTTT. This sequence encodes CSARGGSGNQPQHF.